These 9 T cell receptor beta chains came from one sample sequenced in a study of T cell responses to AZD1222 COVID-19 vaccine. Repertoires were generated with immunoSEQ multiplex PCR, while TCRdb's copy carries only in-frame clones and drops some. The data contain about 140,000 clones, almost 95% of them singletons. This sample comprised peripheral blood, obtained 28 days after the second AZD1222 dose. All receptors derive from an adult who received the AZD1222 COVID-19 vaccine.

The V call is TRBV28, the J call TRBJ1-4; D not resolved. The V gene lost 2 bases and the J gene lost 8 bases, with 12 bases spanning the gap. The CDR3 covers 14 residues. Germline V gene data show CDR1 as MDHEN and CDR2 as SYDVKM. CDR3 nucleotide sequence: TGTGCCAGCAGTTTACGGGCCATCAGGGAAAAACTGTTTTTT. Its translation is CASSLRAIREKLFF.

V and J are TRBV12-3 or TRBV12-4 and TRBJ2-7; D is undetermined. Trimming removed 6 bases from V and 0 bases from J, with 6 bases in between. The CDR3 is 12 residues long. The CDR3 spells CASSQSSYEQYF. In DNA form, the CDR3 reads TGTGCCAGCAGCCAGAGCTCCTACGAGCAGTACTTC.

The rearrangement joins TRBV11-3 to TRBJ2-2; a possible D gene is TRBD1 (6 bases). The CDR3 has 14 residues. Trimming left V 2 bases short and J 7 bases short, with 11 bases between. Germline V CDR1 and CDR2: SGHNT, YENEEA. The DNA of the CDR3 is TGTGCCAGCAGCTTACAGGGGTTTGACGGGGAGCTGTTTTTT. Protein sequence: CASSLQGFDGELFF.

This sequence joins TRBV9 and TRBJ1-1, with TRBD1 as a possible D gene (6 bases). With 5 bases removed from V and 2 bases from J, the gap between germline ends came to 16 bases. The CDR3 sequence is 15 residues long. Germline assignment: CDR1 SGDLS and CDR2 YYNGEE. The CDR3 spells CASSVTGTTNTEAFF. In DNA form, the CDR3 reads TGTGCCAGCAGTGTAACCGGGACAACAAACACTGAAGCTTTCTTT.

V and J are TRBV7-9 and TRBJ1-1; 8 bases line up with TRBD1. V trimming: 6 bases; J trimming: 5 bases; junction bases outside the gene matches: 2. This CDR3 has 12 residues. CDR1 is SEHNR and CDR2 is FQNEAQ in the germline V gene (reference sequence). CDR3 protein: CASRDRETEAFF. CDR3 DNA sequence: TGTGCCAGCAGGGACAGGGAGACTGAAGCTTTCTTT.

The rearrangement links TRBV6-5 to TRBJ1-2; weak D call: TRBD1 (5 bases). The CDR3 extends over 15 amino acids. The germline V gene has CDR1 MNHEY and CDR2 SVGAGI. Trimming took 8 bases from V and 7 from J, leaving 23 bases between them. CDR3 amino acids: CASSARGSGLGGYTF. The CDR3 DNA reads TGTGCCAGCTCTGCTCGGGGGTCCGGGTTAGGTGGCTACACCTTC.

The chain links TRBV3-1 (or the pseudogene TRBV3-2) to TRBJ2-3; TRBD1 might be the D (6 bases). The germline CDR1 and CDR2 sequences are LGHDT and YNNKEL (reference sequence). Trimming left V 3 bases short and J 7 bases short, with 11 bases between. The length of the CDR3 is 13 residues. The CDR3 nucleotides read TGTGCCAGCAGCCAGGGGGCAATAAATACGCAGTATTTT. Translated: CASSQGAINTQYF.

This sequence joins TRBV28 and TRBJ1-4, with TRBD1 matching 9 bases. The germline V gene has CDR1 MDHEN and CDR2 SYDVKM. This CDR3 comprises 16 residues. The V segment lost 3 bases and the J segment 8 bases; nucleotides outside the gene matches: 10. The CDR3 sequence: CASSLGQGGIVEKLFF. DNA of the CDR3: TGTGCCAGCAGTTTGGGACAGGGAGGCATTGTGGAAAAACTGTTTTTT. The full variable domain, completed using reference TRBV28 and TRBJ1-4, is DVKVTQSSRYLVKRTGEKVFLECVQDMDHENMFWYRQDPGLGLRLIYFSYDVKMKEKGDIPEGYSVSREKKERFSLILESASTNQTSMYLCASSLGQGGIVEKLFFGSGTQLSVL.

The chain joins TRBV6-2 or TRBV6-3 to TRBJ1-5; maybe TRBD1 (6 bases). The CDR3 runs to 13 residues. The germline V gene has CDR1 MNHEY and CDR2 SVGEGT. V lost 2 bases and J 9 bases, leaving 11 bases between the germline ends. CDR3: CASSYPRGAPQHF. CDR3 DNA: TGTGCCAGCAGTTACCCGAGGGGGGCGCCCCAGCATTTT.